These T cell receptor beta chains were read from a single sample in a study of ipilimumab plus nivolumab after autologous stem cell transplantation. Data came from immunoSEQ multiplex PCR; TCRdb stores just in-frame clones and leaves some out. The sample holds around 13,000 clones, around 73% seen once. Sequences were derived from PBMCs, sampled in a trial of ipilimumab plus nivolumab as post-transplant consolidation. The receptor source for this set is a male donor with diffuse large B-cell lymphoma. Both conserved end residues are part of each CDR3. A D gene is named only where the DNA matches it firmly. Part of the rows lack a size; the others show once, few, many or a class for expanded clones.

V gene	J gene	clone size	D gene	CDR3 protein	CDR3 DNA
TRBV7-6	TRBJ2-1	once	-	CASSKSRVTTYNEQFF	TGTGCCAGCAGCAAGAGCCGGGTAACCACCTACAATGAGCAGTTCTTC
TRBV5-4	TRBJ1-5	-	-	CASSWGRGQPQHF	TGTGCCAGCAGCTGGGGGCGCGGTCAGCCCCAGCATTTT
TRBV27	TRBJ1-3	once	-	CASTPPLRLILRDTIYF	TGTGCCAGCACCCCCCCCCTGAGGTTAATACTACGGGACACCATATATTTT
TRBV6-5	TRBJ1-5	-	TRBD1	CASSWGQGSNQPQHF	TGTGCCAGCAGCTGGGGACAGGGGAGCAATCAGCCCCAGCATTTT
TRBV4-3	TRBJ1-5	few	-	CASSQDSGGRNQPQHF	TGCGCCAGCAGCCAAGATTCGGGGGGCCGCAATCAGCCCCAGCATTTT
TRBV10-3	TRBJ2-7	-	TRBD2	CAISAGLAGNYEQYF	TGTGCCATCAGTGCTGGGCTAGCGGGAAACTACGAGCAGTACTTC
TRBV14	TRBJ2-7	-	-	CASSQEYEQYF	TGTGCCAGCAGCCAAGAATACGAGCAGTACTTC
TRBV7-2	TRBJ2-6	-	-	CASSSVGANVLTF	TGTGCCAGCAGCTCCGTTGGGGCCAACGTCCTGACTTTC
TRBV7-9	TRBJ2-7	-	-	CASSTTGYEQYF	TGTGCCAGCAGCACTACTGGCTACGAGCAGTACTTC
TRBV6-1	TRBJ2-7	-	-	CASSDVRGYSYEQYF	TGTGCCAGCAGTGACGTACGGGGTTACTCCTACGAGCAGTACTTC
TRBV6-1	TRBJ2-7	-	TRBD1	CASKGQGLYEQYF	TGTGCCAGCAAGGGACAGGGACTCTACGAGCAGTACTTC
TRBV6-6	TRBJ2-7	-	-	CASSRTEVQYF	TGTGCCAGCAGTCGGACCGAGGTGCAGTACTTC
TRBV5-4	TRBJ1-6	-	-	CAGSLAGQGNSPLHF	TGTGCCGGCAGCTTGGCCGGGCAGGGGAATTCACCCCTCCACTTT
TRBV6-5	TRBJ2-7	-	-	CASSYSGFGDYEQYF	TGTGCCAGCAGTTACTCTGGGTTCGGGGACTACGAGCAGTACTTC
TRBV5-1	TRBJ2-7	-	-	CASSSTGDYYEQYF	TGCGCCAGCAGCTCGACAGGAGATTACTACGAGCAGTACTTC
TRBV7-9	TRBJ1-1	-	-	CASSLGVGNTEAFF	TGTGCCAGCAGCTTAGGGGTAGGGAACACTGAAGCTTTCTTT
TRBV7-9	TRBJ2-5	-	-	CASSSWETQYF	TGTGCCAGCAGCTCGTGGGAGACCCAGTACTTC
TRBV27	TRBJ2-1	-	-	CASSLAAGSSYNEQFF	TGTGCCAGCAGTTTAGCGGCTGGCTCCTCCTACAATGAGCAGTTCTTC
TRBV10-1	TRBJ2-7	few	TRBD2	CASSGLAGSYEQYF	TGCGCCAGCAGTGGTTTAGCGGGCTCCTACGAGCAGTACTTC
TRBV6-1	TRBJ2-1	-	-	CASSLTGQGEQFF	TGTGCCAGCAGTCTTACAGGTCAGGGTGAGCAGTTCTTC
TRBV6-5	TRBJ1-4	-	-	CASSNGAANEKLFF	TGTGCCAGCAGTAATGGGGCAGCTAATGAAAAACTGTTTTTT
TRBV7-6	TRBJ1-3	-	-	CASSIQPGASGNTIYF	TGTGCCAGCAGTATTCAACCGGGGGCCTCTGGAAACACCATATATTTT
TRBV12-5	TRBJ2-2	-	TRBD1	CASGPGQGDTGELFF	TGTGCTAGTGGTCCAGGACAGGGGGACACCGGGGAGCTGTTTTTT
TRBV20-1	TRBJ2-7	-	-	CSAFDYPKQYF	TGCAGTGCTTTTGACTACCCCAAGCAGTACTTC
TRBV7-6	TRBJ2-1	-	TRBD2	CASSLGGGAYNEQFF	TGTGCCAGCAGCTTAGGTGGGGGGGCCTACAATGAGCAGTTCTTC
TRBV5-1	TRBJ1-6	-	-	CASSLDSYNSPLHF	TGCGCCAGCAGCTTAGACTCCTATAATTCACCCCTCCACTTT
TRBV27	TRBJ1-2	-	-	CASSLIAGDYGYTF	TGTGCCAGCAGTTTGATTGCGGGGGACTATGGCTACACCTTC
TRBV2	TRBJ2-3	medium-sized	TRBD2	CASSLAGGNTQYF	TGTGCCAGCAGTCTAGCGGGAGGTAATACGCAGTATTTT
TRBV4-2	TRBJ2-7	-	TRBD1	CASGPSGTGNEQYF	TGTGCCAGCGGACCGTCCGGGACAGGGAACGAGCAGTACTTC
TRBV2	TRBJ2-2	-	TRBD1	CASSDLTGGTGELFF	TGTGCCAGCAGTGACCTGACAGGGGGCACCGGGGAGCTGTTTTTT
TRBV27	TRBJ2-7	-	-	CASSLAWAYEQYF	TGTGCCAGCAGTTTAGCCTGGGCCTACGAGCAGTACTTC
TRBV5-5	TRBJ1-4	few	-	CASGRSGENEKLFF	TGTGCCAGCGGTCGGTCCGGTGAGAATGAAAAACTGTTTTTT
TRBV7-2	TRBJ2-5	-	TRBD1	CASSLGRGGQLQETQYF	TGTGCCAGCAGCTTAGGAAGAGGGGGACAGCTCCAAGAGACCCAGTACTTC
TRBV9	TRBJ2-3	few	TRBD2	CASSASSGSLDTQYF	TGTGCCAGCAGCGCCAGTAGCGGGAGTTTAGATACGCAGTATTTT
TRBV7-2	TRBJ1-2	once	TRBD1	CASSLGGGQGNYGYTF	TGTGCCAGCAGCTTAGGTGGAGGACAGGGGAACTATGGCTACACCTTC
TRBV7-2	TRBJ2-7	-	-	CASSLEGDSYEQYF	TGTGCCAGCAGCTTAGAGGGAGACTCCTACGAGCAGTACTTC
TRBV5-6	TRBJ1-1	-	-	CASSFMRNTEAFF	TGTGCCAGCAGCTTCATGCGGAACACTGAAGCTTTCTTT
TRBV5-1	TRBJ1-6	-	-	CASSFRGLDGSPLHF	TGCGCCAGCAGCTTTCGGGGTCTTGACGGTTCACCCCTCCACTTT
TRBV19	TRBJ2-7	-	-	CASSIDRVSFYEQYF	TGTGCCAGTAGTATAGATCGGGTCAGCTTCTACGAGCAGTACTTC
TRBV15	TRBJ1-1	-	-	CATSEWPITEAFF	TGTGCCACCAGTGAGTGGCCCATCACTGAAGCTTTCTTT
TRBV10-3	TRBJ2-1	-	TRBD2	CAISDTSGYNEQFF	TGTGCCATCAGTGATACTAGCGGCTACAATGAGCAGTTCTTC
TRBV19	TRBJ2-7	few	-	CASSIGGTTYEQYF	TGTGCCAGTAGTATCGGAGGCACAACCTACGAGCAGTACTTC
TRBV11-2	TRBJ2-7	-	TRBD1	CASSLDRGGPYEQYF	TGTGCCAGCAGCTTAGACCGAGGGGGCCCGTACGAGCAGTACTTC
TRBV6-6	TRBJ1-4	-	-	CASSLKTVEKLFF	TGTGCCAGCAGTCTAAAGACTGTCGAAAAACTGTTTTTT
TRBV4-2	TRBJ2-7	-	-	CASSQDLRSYEQYF	TGTGCCAGCAGCCAAGACCTCAGGTCCTACGAGCAGTACTTC
TRBV6-5	TRBJ1-1	-	-	CASSPGDVEAFF	TGTGCCAGCAGTCCGGGGGACGTTGAAGCTTTCTTT
TRBV5-1	TRBJ1-3	-	-	CASSGGTRGNTIYF	TGCGCCAGCAGCGGAGGGACAAGGGGAAACACCATATATTTT
TRBV4-3	TRBJ2-1	-	TRBD2	CASSQLRTSLSNEQFF	TGCGCCAGCAGCCAACTTCGGACTAGCCTAAGCAATGAGCAGTTCTTC
TRBV27	TRBJ2-2	-	-	CASSWGAGELFF	TGTGCCAGCAGTTGGGGGGCCGGGGAGCTGTTTTTT
TRBV5-1	TRBJ2-2	-	TRBD1	CASSLETGGGTGELFF	TGCGCCAGCAGCTTAGAAACAGGGGGAGGTACCGGGGAGCTGTTTTTT
TRBV5-1	TRBJ2-7	-	-	CASSSYLTDPYEQYF	TGCGCCAGCAGCTCCTACCTCACGGACCCTTACGAGCAGTACTTC
TRBV27	TRBJ2-1	-	-	CASWAVGRGMGNEQFF	TGTGCCAGCTGGGCCGTTGGAAGAGGGATGGGCAATGAGCAGTTCTTC